One and the same sample provided the 2 T cell receptor beta chains below, sequenced in a study of shared clonotypes between healthy human individuals. Sequencing was performed with immunoSEQ multiplex PCR; in TCRdb, only in-frame clones are kept and a portion is missing. The table shows around 2.5 million clones, with 80% to 95% occurring only once. The sequencing input was naive CD4+ T cells from PBMCs. Subset: CD45RA+ positively selected. These receptors all come from a man between 18 and 29 years old in good health. Some clones in this sample may be carry-over from other donors' samples.

J is TRBJ1-2 and V is TRBV2; possible D gene TRBD1, 5 bases. Trimming left V 2 bases short and J 7 bases short, with 20 bases between. The CDR3 contains 16 residues. Germline CDR1 is SNHLY and CDR2 is FYNNEI. CDR3 loop: CASSETTDKGSTGYTF. The CDR3 nucleotides are TGTGCCAGCAGTGAAACAACGGACAAGGGGTCGACTGGCTACACCTTC.

The chain carries TRBV30 and TRBJ1-4; the D is unclear. The V end lost 2 bases, the J end lost 6 bases, and 7 bases lay between the germline ends. The CDR3 length is 12 residues. Germline V gives CDR1 GTSNPN, CDR2 SVGIG (reference sequence). The CDR3 loop reads CAWSTGDEKLFF. The CDR3 nucleotides are TGTGCCTGGAGTACCGGAGATGAAAAACTGTTTTTT.